The sequence of this T cell receptor (beta chain) was determined in a study of PD-L1 blockade in urothelial cancer. Some clones are missing from TCRdb's copy, which holds only in-frame ones; the method was immunoSEQ multiplex PCR. The sample records tens of thousands of clones, 80% to 90% being singletons. The length of the CDR3 is 15 residues. V was pared by 4 bases and J by 1 base, with 11 bases between. CDR1 SGDLS and CDR2 YYNGEE come from the germline V gene. The receptor's source is a man aged 50-60 years with urothelial cancer. The rearrangement links TRBV9 to TRBJ2-2, with D maybe TRBD2 (5 bases). Sequencing was performed on PBMCs, taken around atezolizumab (anti-PD-L1) treatment. CDR3 sequence (DNA): TGTGCCAGCAGCCCGTTAGCGAGGAACACCGGGGAGCTGTTTTTT. Its translation: CASSPLARNTGELFF.